Sequencing of this T cell receptor (beta chain) was carried out in a study of T cell changes during pregnancy in multiple sclerosis. The CDR3 has 15 amino acids. V lost 2 bases, J lost 8 bases, and 5 bases stayed unmatched. Germline V gene sequence: CDR1 SGHVS, CDR2 FQNEAQ. Assay used: immunoSEQ multiplex PCR; TCRdb lists only in-frame clones, some missing. In the table there are fewer than 65,000 clones, approximately 90% of which are singletons. The J gene is TRBJ2-1, the V gene TRBV7-8; 11 positions match TRBD2. Sequencing used CD4+ T cells from peripheral blood mononuclear cells, obtained after pregnancy. This TCR derives from a female donor with multiple sclerosis, enrolled in a pregnancy study. The CDR3, as DNA: TGTGCCAGCAGCTTAAACCCTAGCGGGAGGCATGAGCAGTTCTTC. Its translation is CASSLNPSGRHEQFF.